The entry below gives a single TCR beta chain sequence along with its context. The assay was immunoSEQ multiplex PCR, and TCRdb's table has in-frame clones only and misses some. The repertoire holds under 70,000 clones, with over 90% as singletons. The data stem from a study of T cell changes during pregnancy in multiple sclerosis. Germline V gene lookup returns CDR1 SGDLS and CDR2 YYNGEE. The CDR3 spans 14 residues. V was trimmed by 3 bases and J by 6 bases, leaving 16 bases between them. Specimen: CD4+ T cells from peripheral blood mononuclear cells, collected after pregnancy. V and J are TRBV9 and TRBJ2-7, with D possibly being TRBD2 (5 bases). This TCR was sampled from a female donor with multiple sclerosis, enrolled in a pregnancy study. CDR3 amino acids: CASSEGAEDVEQYF. The CDR3 DNA is TGTGCCAGCAGCGAGGGAGCGGAGGACGTCGAGCAGTACTTC.